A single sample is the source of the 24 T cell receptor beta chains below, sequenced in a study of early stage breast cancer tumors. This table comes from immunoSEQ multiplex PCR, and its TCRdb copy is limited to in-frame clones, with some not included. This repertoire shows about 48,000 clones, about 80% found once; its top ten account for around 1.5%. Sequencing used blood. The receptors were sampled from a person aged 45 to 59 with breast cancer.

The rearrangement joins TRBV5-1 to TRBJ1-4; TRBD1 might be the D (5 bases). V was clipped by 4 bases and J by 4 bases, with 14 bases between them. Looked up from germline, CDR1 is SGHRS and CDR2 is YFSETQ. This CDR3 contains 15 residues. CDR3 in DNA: TGCGCCAGCAGCCCGACAGACGACAGTAATGAAAAACTGTTTTTT. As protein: CASSPTDDSNEKLFF.

DNA for the CDR3: TGTGCCAGCAGCGCCCGGGGACAGGGGAGCACCGGGGAGCTGTTTTTT. Protein: CASSARGQGSTGELFF. V is TRBV9 and J is TRBJ2-2; 10 bases fit TRBD1. V shed 3 bases, J shed 4 bases, and the junction held 6 bases outside the gene matches. Germline V gene sequence: CDR1 SGDLS, CDR2 YYNGEE. The CDR3 runs 16 residues. Filled out from reference TRBV9 and TRBJ2-2, the complete variable domain reads DSGVTQTPKHLITATGQRVTLRCSPRSGDLSVYWYQQSLDQGLQFLIQYYNGEERAKGNILERFSAQQFPDLHSELNLSSLELGDSALYFCASSARGQGSTGELFFGEGSRLTVL.

The chain's CDR3 is CASSQGDGPYEQYF. The DNA for the CDR3 is TGCGCCAGCAGCCAGGGGGACGGCCCCTACGAGCAGTACTTC. The chain is built from TRBV4-3 and TRBJ2-7; D may correspond to TRBD1 or TRBD2 (5 bases each). The CDR3 length is 14 residues. Germline CDR1 is LGHNA and CDR2 is YSLEER. Trimming took 3 bases from V and 2 from J, leaving 11 bases between them.

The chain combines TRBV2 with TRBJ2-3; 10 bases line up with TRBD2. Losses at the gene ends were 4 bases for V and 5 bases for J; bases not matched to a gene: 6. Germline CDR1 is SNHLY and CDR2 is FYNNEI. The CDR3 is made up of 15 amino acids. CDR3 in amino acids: CASSVSGGAVDTQYF. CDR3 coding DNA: TGTGCCAGCAGTGTGAGCGGGGGGGCCGTAGATACGCAGTATTTT.

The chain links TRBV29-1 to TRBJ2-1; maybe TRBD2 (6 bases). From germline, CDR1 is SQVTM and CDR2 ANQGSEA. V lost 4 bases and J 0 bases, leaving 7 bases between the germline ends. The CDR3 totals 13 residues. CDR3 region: CSVGGASYNEQFF. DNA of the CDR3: TGCAGCGTTGGCGGGGCCTCCTACAATGAGCAGTTCTTC.

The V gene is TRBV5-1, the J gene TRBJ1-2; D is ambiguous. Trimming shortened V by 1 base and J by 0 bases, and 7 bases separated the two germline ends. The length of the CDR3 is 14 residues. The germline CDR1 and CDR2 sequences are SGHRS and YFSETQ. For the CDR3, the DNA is TGCGCCAGCAGCTTGAGGGAGGCTAACTATGGCTACACCTTC. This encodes CASSLREANYGYTF.

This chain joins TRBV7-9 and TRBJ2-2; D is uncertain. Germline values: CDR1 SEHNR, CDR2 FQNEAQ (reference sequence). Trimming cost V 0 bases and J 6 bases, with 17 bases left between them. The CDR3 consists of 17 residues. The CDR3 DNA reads TGTGCCAGCAGCTTAGCGAACTACAGCGTCGTCCCCGGGGAGCTGTTTTTT. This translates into CASSLANYSVVPGELFF.

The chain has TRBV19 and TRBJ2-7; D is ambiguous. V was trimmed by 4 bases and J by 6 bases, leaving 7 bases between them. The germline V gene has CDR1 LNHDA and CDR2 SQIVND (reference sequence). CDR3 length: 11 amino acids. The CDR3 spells CASSTGSEQYF. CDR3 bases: TGTGCCAGTAGTACCGGAAGCGAGCAGTACTTC.

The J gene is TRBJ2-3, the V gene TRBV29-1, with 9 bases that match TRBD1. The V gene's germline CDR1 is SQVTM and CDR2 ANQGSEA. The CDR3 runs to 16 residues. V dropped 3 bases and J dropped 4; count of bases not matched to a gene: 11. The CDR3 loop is CSVDKIGQGRADTQYF. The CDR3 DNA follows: TGCAGCGTTGACAAAATAGGACAGGGGAGGGCAGATACGCAGTATTTT.

The CDR3 loop reads CASSSLAKNIQYF. The CDR3 DNA is TGTGCCAGCAGTAGCCTAGCCAAAAACATTCAGTACTTC. This chain connects TRBV6-5 to TRBJ2-4; no firm D call. V shed 5 bases and J shed 0 bases, with 5 bases lying between them. This CDR3 has 13 amino acids. CDR1 MNHEY and CDR2 SVGAGI come from the germline V gene.

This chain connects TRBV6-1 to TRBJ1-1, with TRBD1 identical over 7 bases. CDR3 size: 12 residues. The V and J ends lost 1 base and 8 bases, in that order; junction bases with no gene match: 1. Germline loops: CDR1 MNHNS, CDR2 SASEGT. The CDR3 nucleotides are TGTGCCAGCAGTGAAGTGGGACAGGAAGCTTTCTTT. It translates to CASSEVGQEAFF.

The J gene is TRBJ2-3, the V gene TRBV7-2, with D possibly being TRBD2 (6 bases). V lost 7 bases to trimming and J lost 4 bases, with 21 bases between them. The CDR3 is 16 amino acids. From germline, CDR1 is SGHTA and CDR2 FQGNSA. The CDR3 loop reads CASNNRELAPADTQYF. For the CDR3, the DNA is TGTGCCAGCAACAATAGGGAACTAGCCCCCGCAGATACGCAGTATTTT.

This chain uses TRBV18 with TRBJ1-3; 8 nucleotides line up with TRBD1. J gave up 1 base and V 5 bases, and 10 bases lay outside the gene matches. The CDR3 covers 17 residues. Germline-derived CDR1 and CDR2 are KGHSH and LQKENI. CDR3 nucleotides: TGTGCCAGCTCATCCGGGACAGGCCAACATTCTGGAAACACCATATATTTT. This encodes CASSSGTGQHSGNTIYF.

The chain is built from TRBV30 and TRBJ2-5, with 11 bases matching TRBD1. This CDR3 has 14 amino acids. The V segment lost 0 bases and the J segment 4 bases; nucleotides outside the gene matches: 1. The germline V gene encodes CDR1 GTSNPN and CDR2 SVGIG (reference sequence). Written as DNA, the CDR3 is TGTGCCTGGAGTGTGGGGACAGGGGGAGAGACCCAGTACTTC. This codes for CAWSVGTGGETQYF.

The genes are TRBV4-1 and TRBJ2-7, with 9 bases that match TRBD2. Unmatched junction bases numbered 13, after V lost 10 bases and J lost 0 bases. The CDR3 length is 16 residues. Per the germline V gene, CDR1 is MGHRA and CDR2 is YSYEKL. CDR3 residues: CAMTGGREGSSYEQYF. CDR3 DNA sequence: TGCGCCATGACGGGGGGGCGGGAGGGGAGCTCCTACGAGCAGTACTTC.

CDR3: CASSSGSGGGDEQFF. In DNA, the CDR3 is TGTGCCAGCAGTTCTGGTAGCGGGGGGGGCGATGAGCAGTTCTTC. V gene TRBV28 combines with J gene TRBJ2-1, with 11 nucleotides matching TRBD2. V shed 4 bases, J shed 8 bases, and the junction held 7 bases outside the gene matches. The CDR3 is 15 amino acids. From germline, CDR1 is MDHEN and CDR2 SYDVKM.

Here the CDR3 DNA reads TGTGCCAGTAATGGACAGGGGGACCTTGGCAGTCAGCCCCAGCATTTT. Translation gives CASNGQGDLGSQPQHF. This chain uses TRBV19 with TRBJ1-5, with 10 bases lining up with TRBD1. The germline V gene has CDR1 LNHDA and CDR2 SQIVND (reference sequence). The CDR3 covers 16 residues. J lost 6 bases, V lost 7 bases, and 12 bases had no gene match.

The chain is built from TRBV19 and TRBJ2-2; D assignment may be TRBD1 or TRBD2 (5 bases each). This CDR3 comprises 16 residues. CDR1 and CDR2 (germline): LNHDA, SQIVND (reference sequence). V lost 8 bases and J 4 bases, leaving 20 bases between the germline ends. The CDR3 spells CASSLYLGVGTGELFF. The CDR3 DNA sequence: TGTGCCAGTTCCCTTTACCTGGGGGTGGGCACCGGGGAGCTGTTTTTT.

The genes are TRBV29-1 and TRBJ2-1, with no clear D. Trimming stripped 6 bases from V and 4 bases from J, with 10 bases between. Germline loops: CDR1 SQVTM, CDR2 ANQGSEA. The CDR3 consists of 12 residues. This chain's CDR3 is CSVPAGYNEQFF. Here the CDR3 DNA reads TGCAGCGTCCCGGCTGGGTACAATGAGCAGTTCTTC.

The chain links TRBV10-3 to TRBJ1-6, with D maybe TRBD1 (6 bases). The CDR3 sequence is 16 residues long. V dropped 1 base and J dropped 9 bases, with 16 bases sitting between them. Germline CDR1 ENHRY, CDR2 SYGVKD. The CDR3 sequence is CAISEFSGEGGSPLHF. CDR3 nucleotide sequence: TGTGCCATCAGTGAGTTCTCGGGGGAAGGGGGTTCACCCCTCCACTTT.

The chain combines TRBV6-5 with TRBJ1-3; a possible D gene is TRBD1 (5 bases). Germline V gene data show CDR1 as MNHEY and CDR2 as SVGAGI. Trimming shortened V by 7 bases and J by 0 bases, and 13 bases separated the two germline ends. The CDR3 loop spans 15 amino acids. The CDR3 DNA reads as TGTGCCAGCACCTGGGACGTTGGCTCTGGAAACACCATATATTTT. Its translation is CASTWDVGSGNTIYF.

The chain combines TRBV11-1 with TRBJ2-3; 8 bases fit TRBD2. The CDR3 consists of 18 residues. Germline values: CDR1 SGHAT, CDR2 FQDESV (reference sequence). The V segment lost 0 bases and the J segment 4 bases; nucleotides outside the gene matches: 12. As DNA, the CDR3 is TGTGCCAGCAGCTTAGCTCGAGCGGGAGAACTTAGGGCAGATACGCAGTATTTT. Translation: CASSLARAGELRADTQYF. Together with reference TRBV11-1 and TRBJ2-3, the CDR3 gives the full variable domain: EAEVAQSPRYKITEKSQAVAFWCDPISGHATLYWYRQILGQGPELLVQFQDESVVDDSQLPKDRFSAERLKGVDSTLKIQPAELGDSAMYLCASSLARAGELRADTQYFGPGTRLTVL.

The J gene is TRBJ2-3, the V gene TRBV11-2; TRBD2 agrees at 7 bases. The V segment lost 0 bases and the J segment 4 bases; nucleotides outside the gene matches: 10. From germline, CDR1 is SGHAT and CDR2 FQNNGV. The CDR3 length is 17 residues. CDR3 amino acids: CASSLDLMGGGADTQYF. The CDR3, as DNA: TGTGCCAGCAGCTTAGATCTAATGGGGGGAGGGGCAGATACGCAGTATTTT.

CDR3 coding DNA: TGTGCCAGCAGCCGACAGGGCTCATATGGCTACACCTTC. Protein: CASSRQGSYGYTF. The J gene is TRBJ1-2, the V gene TRBV6-5; 7 nucleotides agree with TRBD1. Losses at the gene ends were 6 bases for V and 5 bases for J; bases not matched to a gene: 6. Germline values: CDR1 MNHEY, CDR2 SVGAGI. The length of the CDR3 is 13 residues.